These 32 T cell receptor beta chains were sequenced from one sample in a study of blood T cell repertoires in COVID-19. The assay was immunoSEQ multiplex PCR, and TCRdb's table has in-frame clones only and misses some. The sample yields tens of thousands of clones, about nine tenths seen once. The sequencing sample was made of peripheral blood. All receptors come from a human donor in a cohort sampled during active COVID-19.

V is TRBV4-1 and J is TRBJ2-7, with D unresolved. There are 16 residues in the CDR3. Deletions cut 0 bases from V and 4 bases from J, with 16 bases between. The germline V gene has CDR1 MGHRA and CDR2 YSYEKL. CDR3 loop: CASSQEGGRSTYEQYF. The CDR3 bases are TGCGCCAGCAGCCAAGAGGGTGGCAGGTCGACATACGAGCAGTACTTC.

This chain connects TRBV11-2 to TRBJ2-1; D may be TRBD1 (5 bases). Germline lookup yields CDR1 SGHAT and CDR2 FQNNGV. The CDR3 has 18 amino acids. The ends were cut back, 0 bases at V and 0 bases at J, with 15 bases in the middle. The CDR3 bases are TGTGCCAGCAGCTTAGATATCCGGCAGGGTTACTCCTACAATGAGCAGTTCTTC. Amino acid sequence: CASSLDIRQGYSYNEQFF. Full variable domain (rest looked up from reference TRBV11-2 and TRBJ2-1): EAGVAQSPRYKIIEKRQSVAFWCNPISGHATLYWYQQILGQGPKLLIQFQNNGVVDDSQLPKDRFSAERLKGVDSTLKIQPAKLEDSAVYLCASSLDIRQGYSYNEQFFGPGTRLTVL.

This clone was seen once. The chain employs TRBV6-1 and TRBJ1-2; 9 nucleotides agree with TRBD1. V gave up 3 bases and J gave up 4 bases; unmatched junction bases: 6. Germline loops: CDR1 MNHNS, CDR2 SASEGT. The length of the CDR3 is 15 residues. Here the CDR3 DNA reads TGTGCCAGCAGTGATCCTGAGACAGGGGGCTATGGCTACACCTTC. Translation: CASSDPETGGYGYTF.

In DNA, the CDR3 is TGCAGCGTTCAACAGGGCTACGAGCAGTACTTC. Translation gives CSVQQGYEQYF. The chain carries TRBV29-1 and TRBJ2-7; D possibly corresponds to TRBD1 (6 bases). Germline V CDR1 and CDR2: SQVTM, ANQGSEA. Trimming took 5 bases from V and 3 from J, leaving 8 bases between them. The CDR3 is 11 amino acids.

The chain recombines TRBV19 with TRBJ1-3; 7 nucleotides line up with TRBD1. Germline V lookup: CDR1 LNHDA, CDR2 SQIVND (reference sequence). Trimming removed 3 bases from V and 0 bases from J; junction bases left unmatched: 5. The CDR3 covers 16 residues. In DNA, the CDR3 is TGTGCCAGTAGTATTGGGGACAGCATCTCTGGAAACACCATATATTTT. This gives the protein CASSIGDSISGNTIYF.

This clone was seen just once. CDR3 nucleotides: TGTGCCAGCAGTGAAGGGGGGCTTGCCGCCTACGAGCAGTACTTC. Encoded protein: CASSEGGLAAYEQYF. The V gene is TRBV6-1, the J gene TRBJ2-7; maybe TRBD1 (6 bases). V lost 1 base to trimming and J lost 2 bases, with 12 bases between them. CDR1 and CDR2 (germline): MNHNS, SASEGT. The CDR3 sequence is 15 residues long.

The CDR3 DNA reads TGTGCCAGCTCACCAAGGGTGAAGGTGGGACAATACAACACTGAAGCTTTCTTT. Protein sequence: CASSPRVKVGQYNTEAFF. The V gene is TRBV18, the J gene TRBJ1-1, with D perhaps matching TRBD1 (6 bases). The CDR3 runs 18 residues. The V and J ends lost 2 bases and 2 bases respectively, with 21 bases between them. Germline loops: CDR1 KGHSH, CDR2 LQKENI.

V is TRBV4-1 and J is TRBJ1-4, with TRBD1 matching over 7 bases. The CDR3 runs 17 residues. Germline CDR1 is MGHRA and CDR2 is YSYEKL. Losses at the gene ends were 4 bases for V and 2 bases for J; bases not matched to a gene: 10. For the CDR3, the DNA is TGCGCCAGCAGCCCAGGGACAGCCCTCAGGACTAATGAAAAACTGTTTTTT. This sequence encodes CASSPGTALRTNEKLFF.

V and J are TRBV29-1 and TRBJ2-7; the match to TRBD1 covers 7 bases. Germline V lookup: CDR1 SQVTM, CDR2 ANQGSEA. The V gene end was trimmed by 6 bases and the J gene end by 6 bases; junction bases not matched to a gene: 11. This CDR3 comprises 13 residues. The CDR3: CSVPRDSSGEQYF. CDR3 DNA: TGCAGCGTCCCTCGGGACAGCTCTGGCGAGCAGTACTTC.

V is TRBV7-9 and J is TRBJ1-1; TRBD1 matches at 9 bases. The CDR3 loop spans 12 amino acids. The ends lost 7 bases at V and 11 bases at J; junction bases unmatched: 8. The V gene's germline CDR1 is SEHNR and CDR2 FQNEAQ (reference sequence). In DNA, the CDR3 is TGTGCCAGCACACAGGGGGCCCTGTCGGCTTTCTTT. Translating gives CASTQGALSAFF.

This CDR3 is CASSQDTGESPLHF. The CDR3 bases are TGCGCCAGCAGCCAAGACACAGGGGAATCACCCCTCCACTTT. J is TRBJ1-6 and V is TRBV4-3; 7 bases line up with TRBD1. This CDR3 region has 14 residues. Germline V gives CDR1 LGHNA, CDR2 YSLEER. V shed 0 bases and J 10 bases; nucleotides not matched to a gene: 3.

This chain uses TRBV7-6 with TRBJ2-7; D perhaps matches TRBD1 (5 bases). This CDR3 is built from 13 residues. V was trimmed by 6 bases and J by 2 bases, leaving 11 bases between them. Looked up from germline, CDR1 is SGHVS and CDR2 is FNYEAQ. The DNA of the CDR3 is TGTGCCAGCAGTCAGGGTAGGGCCTACGAGCAGTACTTC. Residues: CASSQGRAYEQYF.

The chain employs TRBV19 and TRBJ1-1; no firm D call. CDR1 is LNHDA, CDR2 SQIVND, per germline (reference sequence). The CDR3 consists of 11 residues. The V end was cut by 8 bases, the J end by 11 bases, with 15 bases between. CDR3 coding DNA: TGTGCCAGTGTTTGGGAGACTCGGGCTTTCTTT. Encoded protein: CASVWETRAFF.

The gene calls are TRBV24-1 and TRBJ1-1; weak D call: TRBD1 (6 bases). V lost 7 bases, J lost 3 bases, and 14 bases lay in between. Germline-derived CDR1 and CDR2 are KGHDR and SFDVKD. The CDR3 runs 14 residues. CDR3 region: CATSPGGPYTEAFF. The CDR3 DNA sequence: TGTGCCACCAGCCCCGGGGGGCCCTACACTGAAGCTTTCTTT.

The CDR3 nucleotides read TGCGCCAGCAGCTTGGCGGGGAGCTCCTATAATTCACCCCTCCACTTT. This translates into CASSLAGSSYNSPLHF. V and J are TRBV5-1 and TRBJ1-6, with no clear D. The CDR3 runs 16 residues. Germline CDR1 and CDR2: SGHRS and YFSETQ. Trimming stripped 0 bases from V and 0 bases from J, with 7 bases between.

There are a few counts of this clone. The chain recombines TRBV7-9 with TRBJ2-7; TRBD2 is a possible D gene (5 bases). The CDR3 covers 14 residues. The V and J ends lost 4 bases and 3 bases respectively, with 13 bases between them. Germline V gene data show CDR1 as SEHNR and CDR2 as FQNEAQ (reference sequence). CDR3 region: CASSSDYRNYEQYF. The CDR3 DNA sequence: TGTGCCAGCAGCTCCGACTATAGAAACTACGAGCAGTACTTC.

This chain uses TRBV19 with TRBJ1-4; D perhaps matches TRBD1 (5 bases). V lost 9 bases, J lost 8 bases, and 16 bases lay in between. Per the germline V gene, CDR1 is LNHDA and CDR2 is SQIVND (reference sequence). The CDR3 runs 13 residues. The CDR3 sequence is CASHRREGEKLFF. The CDR3 nucleotides are TGTGCCAGCCATAGGAGGGAGGGGGAAAAACTGTTTTTT.

The chain links TRBV28 to TRBJ2-7, with 8 nucleotides matching TRBD2. With 6 bases clipped from V and 1 base from J, the junction kept 8 bases outside the gene matches. This CDR3 comprises 15 residues. CDR1 and CDR2 from the germline V gene are MDHEN and SYDVKM. The CDR3 coding sequence is TGTGCCAGCAGCCCTTGGGGGACTAGTTCCTACGAGCAGTACTTC. Translating it yields CASSPWGTSSYEQYF.

The V gene is TRBV5-4, the J gene TRBJ1-2; 9 nucleotides agree with TRBD1. The CDR3 runs 13 residues. V dropped 3 bases and J dropped 3; count of bases not matched to a gene: 0. Germline CDR1 is SGHNT and CDR2 is YYREEE (reference sequence). The CDR3 DNA reads as TGTGCCAGCAGCTGGGACAGGGACTATGGCTACACCTTC. Its translation is CASSWDRDYGYTF.

This clone was seen only once. The chain recombines TRBV6-5 with TRBJ1-1; perhaps TRBD1 as D (6 bases). CDR1 and CDR2 (germline): MNHEY, SVGAGI. The V gene lost 6 bases and the J gene lost 3 bases, with 11 bases spanning the gap. The CDR3 extends over 13 amino acids. CDR3 DNA: TGTGCCAGCAGGTCAGGGGCGTACACTGAAGCTTTCTTT. It codes for CASRSGAYTEAFF.

The rearrangement joins TRBV14 to TRBJ1-2, with a tentative D call TRBD1 (6 bases). V lost 1 base and J lost 2, with 20 bases in between. Germline V gives CDR1 SGHDN, CDR2 FVKESK. The CDR3 covers 18 residues. The CDR3 DNA reads TGTGCCAGCAGCCAAGGAAAATCAAGCAGGGGAAACAACTATGGCTACACCTTC. Its protein product is CASSQGKSSRGNNYGYTF.

A single count supports this clone. CDR3 in amino acids: CASSLVSQGNQPQHF. The CDR3 DNA is TGTGCCAGCAGCTTAGTAAGTCAGGGCAATCAGCCCCAGCATTTT. The rearrangement joins TRBV11-2 to TRBJ1-5; D is ambiguous. Trimming shortened V by 1 base and J by 2 bases, and 9 bases separated the two germline ends. Germline V gene lookup returns CDR1 SGHAT and CDR2 FQNNGV. The CDR3 has 15 residues.

The V and J genes are TRBV2 and TRBJ1-1; a possible D gene is TRBD1 (6 bases). Per germline, CDR1 SNHLY and CDR2 FYNNEI. V lost 11 bases, J lost 3 bases, and 25 bases lay in between. The CDR3 has 16 residues. CDR3 DNA: TGTGCCTGGGGACAACTCAAACCCAGGGGAGACACTGAAGCTTTCTTT. Translation gives CAWGQLKPRGDTEAFF.

The V and J genes are TRBV18 and TRBJ1-6; D unresolved. CDR1 KGHSH and CDR2 LQKENI come from the germline V gene. Trimming cost V 4 bases and J 9 bases, with 7 bases left between them. The CDR3 contains 12 residues. The CDR3 is CASSHEGSPLHF. The CDR3 DNA is TGTGCCAGCTCACACGAGGGTTCACCCCTCCACTTT.

The chain has TRBV5-8 and TRBJ1-2; 9 bases are shared with TRBD1. Trimming at V came to 3 bases and at J to 8 bases, leaving 14 bases not matched to a gene. The V gene's germline CDR1 is SGHTS and CDR2 YDEGEE. This CDR3 contains 16 residues. The CDR3 is CASSWRYGTGNRGYTF. The CDR3, as DNA: TGTGCCAGCAGCTGGAGGTACGGGACAGGGAATCGGGGCTACACCTTC.

This clone is a singleton in its sample. This chain connects TRBV27 to TRBJ1-6; D gene ambiguous. Germline values: CDR1 MNHEY, CDR2 SMNVEV (reference sequence). This CDR3 has 15 amino acids. V was pared by 6 bases and J by 0 bases, with 9 bases between. CDR3 loop: CASRQASSYNSPLHF. CDR3 in DNA: TGTGCCAGCAGGCAGGCAAGCTCCTATAATTCACCCCTCCACTTT.

The chain uses TRBV19 and TRBJ2-1; maybe TRBD2 (7 bases). The CDR3 sequence is 15 residues long. Germline V lookup: CDR1 LNHDA, CDR2 SQIVND (reference sequence). Trimming cost V 4 bases and J 0 bases, with 10 bases left between them. This CDR3 is CASSRRGPSYNEQFF. The DNA for the CDR3 is TGTGCCAGTAGTAGGCGGGGGCCCTCCTACAATGAGCAGTTCTTC.

This clone was counted once. The chain recombines TRBV4-3 with TRBJ2-7, with 11 bases identical to TRBD1. The CDR3 spans 15 residues. V lost 2 bases, J lost 4 bases, and 4 bases stayed unmatched. CDR1 and CDR2 from the germline V gene are LGHNA and YSLEER. The CDR3 sequence is CASSQTGQGEYEQYF. The CDR3 DNA reads as TGCGCCAGCAGCCAAACGGGACAGGGGGAATACGAGCAGTACTTC.

In this sample, this clone turned up once. The gene calls are TRBV7-2 and TRBJ1-2; no reliable D call. Germline V lookup: CDR1 SGHTA, CDR2 FQGNSA. This CDR3 spans 13 amino acids. V shed 5 bases and J shed 3 bases, with 10 bases lying between them. The CDR3 loop reads CASSPGSDYGYTF. The CDR3 DNA reads as TGTGCCAGCAGCCCCGGTTCGGACTATGGCTACACCTTC. The variable domain in full, with the rest retrieved from reference TRBV7-2 and TRBJ1-2, is GAGVSQSPSNKVTEKGKDVELRCDPISGHTALYWYRQSLGQGLEFLIYFQGNSAPDKSGLPSDRFSAERTGGSVSTLTIQRTQQEDSAVYLCASSPGSDYGYTFGSGTRLTVV.

The chain joins TRBV27 to TRBJ2-3; TRBD2 matches at 12 bases. Germline loops: CDR1 MNHEY, CDR2 SMNVEV (reference sequence). Trimming removed 11 bases from V and 0 bases from J; junction bases left unmatched: 9. This CDR3 has 16 amino acids. CDR3 in amino acids: CAPPGLAGTSTDTQYF. The CDR3 nucleotides are TGTGCCCCCCCCGGACTAGCGGGGACCAGCACAGATACGCAGTATTTT.

This clone turned up a few times. This chain links TRBV7-2 with TRBJ2-7; 11 positions match TRBD2. CDR1 and CDR2 (germline): SGHTA, FQGNSA. With V trimmed by 0 bases and J by 0 bases, 13 bases remained unmatched. There are 20 residues in the CDR3. DNA of the CDR3: TGTGCCAGCAGCTTAGCGCGAACTAGCGGGGGTTCCCCGAGCTCCTACGAGCAGTACTTC. Its translation is CASSLARTSGGSPSSYEQYF.

The chain carries TRBV6-5 and TRBJ1-3; TRBD1 might be the D (6 bases). Per the germline V gene, CDR1 is MNHEY and CDR2 is SVGAGI. The CDR3 has 15 amino acids. The V end lost 2 bases, the J end lost 4 bases, and 12 bases lay between the germline ends. The chain's CDR3 is CASSYAPGQGNTIYF. CDR3 DNA: TGTGCCAGCAGTTACGCGCCGGGACAAGGAAACACCATATATTTT.